The rows below give T cell receptor beta chains drawn from one sample of a study of T cells after posttransplantation cyclophosphamide. The data were produced by immunoSEQ multiplex PCR, yet TCRdb's version contains in-frame clones alone and is incomplete. The profile shows fewer than 3,000 clones, over 65% of them singletons. The sequenced sample was PBMCs, obtained after allogeneic stem cell transplant with posttransplant cyclophosphamide. The source of these receptors is a female patient aged 45-65 years who received an allogeneic stem cell transplant from a related donor, was CMV-positive, and had no GVHD. Some T cells may have come from the graft donor. Each CDR3 is given with its conserved first and last residue. Each record gives: V gene, D gene, J gene, clone size, CDR3 protein, CDR3 DNA. A D gene is named only where the DNA matches it firmly. Rows may omit the clone size; those that give it use once, few, many or a size class.

V: TRBV5-1; D: TRBD2; J: TRBJ2-3; size: .; CDR3: CASGSGLAGGAIHTDTQYF; DNA: TGCGCCAGCGGCTCTGGACTAGCGGGAGGGGCGATCCACACAGATACGCAGTATTTT
V: TRBV6-1; D: TRBD2; J: TRBJ2-7; size: .; CDR3: CASSARTSGTGEQYF; DNA: TGTGCCAGCAGTGCTAGAACTAGCGGGACCGGTGAGCAGTACTTC
V: TRBV19; D: TRBD1; J: TRBJ2-2; size: .; CDR3: CASSLYRGRVTGELFF; DNA: TGTGCCAGTAGTCTATACAGGGGGCGGGTCACCGGGGAGCTGTTTTTT
V: TRBV18; D: .; J: TRBJ1-4; size: .; CDR3: CASSSEGATNEKLFF; DNA: TGTGCCAGCTCGTCGGAGGGAGCAACTAATGAAAAACTGTTTTTT
V: TRBV28; D: TRBD2; J: TRBJ2-1; size: .; CDR3: CASSFSLAGWDEQFF; DNA: TGTGCCAGCAGTTTTTCACTAGCGGGATGGGATGAGCAGTTCTTC
V: TRBV7-2; D: .; J: TRBJ2-7; size: .; CDR3: CASSLDQGTNEQYF; DNA: TGTGCCAGCAGCTTAGACCAGGGGACGAACGAGCAGTACTTC
V: TRBV28; D: TRBD1; J: TRBJ1-2; size: .; CDR3: CASRLTPTGDGYTF; DNA: TGTGCCAGCAGGCTGACCCCCACAGGGGATGGCTACACCTTC
V: TRBV5-6; D: TRBD1; J: TRBJ2-3; size: .; CDR3: CASSPIRDRGTDTQYF; DNA: TGTGCCAGCAGCCCCATCCGGGACAGGGGGACGGATACGCAGTATTTT
V: TRBV6-1; D: .; J: TRBJ2-1; size: .; CDR3: CASGVNRELQFF; DNA: TGTGCCAGTGGGGTCAATCGGGAATTGCAGTTCTTC
V: TRBV4-1; D: .; J: TRBJ1-5; size: few; CDR3: CASSQVDRNQPQHF; DNA: TGCGCCAGCAGCCAAGTAGACAGGAATCAGCCCCAGCATTTT
V: TRBV13; D: .; J: TRBJ2-3; size: .; CDR3: CASSLDEADRLGTDTQYF; DNA: TGTGCCAGCAGCTTAGACGAGGCCGACAGGTTGGGGACAGATACGCAGTATTTT
V: TRBV7-2; D: .; J: TRBJ2-1; size: .; CDR3: CASSLAAGGLNEQFF; DNA: TGTGCCAGCAGCTTAGCAGCGGGTGGACTTAATGAGCAGTTCTTC
V: TRBV7-9; D: .; J: TRBJ2-2; size: .; CDR3: CASSPTQGSYTGELFF; DNA: TGTGCCAGCAGCCCAACGCAGGGGTCGTACACCGGGGAGCTGTTTTTT
V: TRBV6-1; D: .; J: TRBJ2-1; size: .; CDR3: CASRPGLTSYNEQFF; DNA: TGTGCCAGCAGGCCCGGACTGACCTCCTACAATGAGCAGTTCTTC
V: TRBV7-9; D: TRBD1; J: TRBJ2-3; size: .; CDR3: CASSRTGQGSGSTDTQYF; DNA: TGTGCCAGCAGCCGCACCGGACAGGGGAGTGGGTCCACAGATACGCAGTATTTT
V: TRBV5-5; D: TRBD2; J: TRBJ2-2; size: .; CDR3: CASSLGLAGGPNTGELFF; DNA: TGTGCCAGCAGCTTGGGGCTAGCGGGAGGGCCGAACACCGGGGAGCTGTTTTTT
V: TRBV18; D: TRBD2; J: TRBJ2-4; size: .; CDR3: CANSPFRLAGTTRDIQYF; DNA: TGTGCCAACTCACCATTCCGACTAGCGGGGACGACGAGAGACATTCAGTACTTC
V: TRBV30; D: TRBD2; J: TRBJ2-1; size: .; CDR3: CAWSRTSGRNNEQFF; DNA: TGTGCCTGGAGTAGAACTAGCGGGAGGAACAATGAGCAGTTCTTC